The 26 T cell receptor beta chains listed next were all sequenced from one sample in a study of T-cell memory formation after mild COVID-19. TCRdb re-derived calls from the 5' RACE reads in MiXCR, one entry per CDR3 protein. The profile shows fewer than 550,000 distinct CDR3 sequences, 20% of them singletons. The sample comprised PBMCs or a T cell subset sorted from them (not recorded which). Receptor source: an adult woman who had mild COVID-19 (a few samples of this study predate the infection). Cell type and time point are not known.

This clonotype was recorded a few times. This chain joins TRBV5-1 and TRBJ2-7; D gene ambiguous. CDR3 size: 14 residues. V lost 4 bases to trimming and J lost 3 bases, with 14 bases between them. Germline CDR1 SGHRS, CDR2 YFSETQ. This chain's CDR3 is CASSPWAASYEQYF. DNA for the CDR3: TGCGCCAGCAGCCCGTGGGCGGCCAGCTACGAGCAGTACTTC.

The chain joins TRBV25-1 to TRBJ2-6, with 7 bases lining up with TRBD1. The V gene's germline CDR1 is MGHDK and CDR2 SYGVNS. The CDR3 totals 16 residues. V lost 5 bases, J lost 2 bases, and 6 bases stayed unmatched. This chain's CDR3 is CASSLDRVAGANVLTF. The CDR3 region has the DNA TGTGCCAGCAGTCTCGACAGGGTAGCTGGGGCCAACGTCCTGACTTTC.

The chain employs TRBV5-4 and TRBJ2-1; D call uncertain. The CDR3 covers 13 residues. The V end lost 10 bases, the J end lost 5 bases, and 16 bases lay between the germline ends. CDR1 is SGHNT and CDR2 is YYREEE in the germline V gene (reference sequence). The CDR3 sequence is CALQGSSDNEQFF. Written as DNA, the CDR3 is TGTGCCTTGCAAGGTTCATCGGACAATGAGCAGTTCTTC.

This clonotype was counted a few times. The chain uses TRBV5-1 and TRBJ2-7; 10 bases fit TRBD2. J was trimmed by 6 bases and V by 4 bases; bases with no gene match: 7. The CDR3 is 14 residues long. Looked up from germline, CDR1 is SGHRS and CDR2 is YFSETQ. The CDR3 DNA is TGCGCCAGCAGCCCCCGGACTAGCGGCCGCGAGCAGTACTTC. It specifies CASSPRTSGREQYF.

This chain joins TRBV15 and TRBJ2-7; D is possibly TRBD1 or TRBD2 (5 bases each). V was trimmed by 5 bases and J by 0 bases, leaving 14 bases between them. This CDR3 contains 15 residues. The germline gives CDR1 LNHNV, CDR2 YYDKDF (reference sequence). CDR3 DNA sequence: TGTGCCACCAGCGACGGGGCGCAGACCTCCTACGAGCAGTACTTC. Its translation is CATSDGAQTSYEQYF.

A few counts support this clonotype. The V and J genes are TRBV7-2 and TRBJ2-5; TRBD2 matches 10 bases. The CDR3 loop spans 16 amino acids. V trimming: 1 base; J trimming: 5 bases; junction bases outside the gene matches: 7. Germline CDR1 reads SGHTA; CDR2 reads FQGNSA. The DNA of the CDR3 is TGTGCCAGCAGCTTAGATCTTAGCGGGGGGACCGAGACCCAGTACTTC. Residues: CASSLDLSGGTETQYF.

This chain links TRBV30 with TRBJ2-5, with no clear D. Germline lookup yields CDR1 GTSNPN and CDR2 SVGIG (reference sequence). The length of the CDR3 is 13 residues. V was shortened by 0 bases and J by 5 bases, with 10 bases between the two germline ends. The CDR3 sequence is CAWSVNRRETQYF. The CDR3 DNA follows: TGTGCCTGGAGTGTTAACCGTCGCGAGACCCAGTACTTC.

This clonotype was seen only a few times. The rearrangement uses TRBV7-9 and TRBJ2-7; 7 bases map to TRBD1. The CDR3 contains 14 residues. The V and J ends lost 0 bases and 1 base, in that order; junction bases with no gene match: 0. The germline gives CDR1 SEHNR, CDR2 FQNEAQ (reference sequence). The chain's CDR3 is CASSLADRSYEQYF. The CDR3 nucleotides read TGTGCCAGCAGCTTAGCGGACAGGTCCTACGAGCAGTACTTC.

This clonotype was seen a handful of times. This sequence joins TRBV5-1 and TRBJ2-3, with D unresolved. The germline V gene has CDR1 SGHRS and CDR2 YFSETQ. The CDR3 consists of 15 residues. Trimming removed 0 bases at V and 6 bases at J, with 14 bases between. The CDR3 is CASSLAGPSVDTQYF. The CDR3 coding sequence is TGCGCCAGCAGCTTGGCTGGACCCAGTGTGGATACGCAGTATTTT.

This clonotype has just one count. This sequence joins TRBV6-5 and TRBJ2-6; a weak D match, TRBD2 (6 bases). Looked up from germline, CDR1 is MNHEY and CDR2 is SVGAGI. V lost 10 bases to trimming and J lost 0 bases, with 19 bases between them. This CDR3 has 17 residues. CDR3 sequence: CATRGLPWGSGANVLTF. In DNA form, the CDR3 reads TGTGCCACCCGGGGACTCCCTTGGGGCTCTGGGGCCAACGTCCTGACTTTC.

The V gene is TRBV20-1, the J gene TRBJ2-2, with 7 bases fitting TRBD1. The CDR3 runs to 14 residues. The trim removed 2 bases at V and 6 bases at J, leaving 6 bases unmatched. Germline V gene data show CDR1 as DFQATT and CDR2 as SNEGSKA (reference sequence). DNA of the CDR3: TGCAGTGCTAGAAGGGACAGTAGGGCCGGGGAGCTGTTTTTT. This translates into CSARRDSRAGELFF.

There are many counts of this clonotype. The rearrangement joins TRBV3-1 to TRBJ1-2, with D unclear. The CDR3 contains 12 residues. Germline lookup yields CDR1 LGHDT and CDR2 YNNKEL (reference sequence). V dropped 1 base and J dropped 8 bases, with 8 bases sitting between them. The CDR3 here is CASSQASGGYTF. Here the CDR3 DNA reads TGTGCCAGCAGCCAAGCATCCGGCGGCTACACCTTC.

CDR3 in DNA: TGTGCCAGCAGTGAAGGCCCCGCTGTGGGTCAGCCCCAGCATTTT. It yields the protein CASSEGPAVGQPQHF. The chain is built from TRBV2 and TRBJ1-5, with D hard to call. The germline V and J ends were trimmed by 1 base and 6 bases, with 13 bases remaining between them. The germline gives CDR1 SNHLY, CDR2 FYNNEI. CDR3 length: 15 residues. Drawing the rest from reference TRBV2 and TRBJ1-5, the complete variable domain is EPEVTQTPSHQVTQMGQEVILRCVPISNHLYFYWYRQILGQKVEFLVSFYNNEISEKSEIFDDQFSVERPDGSNFTLKIRSTKLEDSAMYFCASSEGPAVGQPQHFGDGTRLSIL.

The CDR3 DNA is TGCAGTGCTAGCGGGACTAGCGGGGCCCCGGGGAGGGAGCAGTACTTC. Protein sequence: CSASGTSGAPGREQYF. The chain is built from TRBV20-1 and TRBJ2-7; TRBD2 matches at 13 bases. The CDR3 is made up of 16 amino acids. Trimming at V came to 3 bases and at J to 7 bases, leaving 12 bases not matched to a gene. Germline V gene data show CDR1 as DFQATT and CDR2 as SNEGSKA (reference sequence).

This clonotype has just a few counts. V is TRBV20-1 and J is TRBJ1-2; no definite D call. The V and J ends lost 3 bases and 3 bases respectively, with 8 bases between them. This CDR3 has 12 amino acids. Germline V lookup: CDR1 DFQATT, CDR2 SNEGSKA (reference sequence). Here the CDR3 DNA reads TGCAGTGCTAGTGACGGATACTATGGCTACACCTTC. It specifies CSASDGYYGYTF.

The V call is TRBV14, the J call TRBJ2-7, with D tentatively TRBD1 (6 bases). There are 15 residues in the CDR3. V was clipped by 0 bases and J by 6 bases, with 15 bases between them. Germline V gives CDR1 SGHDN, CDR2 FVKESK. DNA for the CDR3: TGTGCCAGCAGCCAAGATAGGAACAGGGCGGGCGAGCAGTACTTC. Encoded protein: CASSQDRNRAGEQYF.

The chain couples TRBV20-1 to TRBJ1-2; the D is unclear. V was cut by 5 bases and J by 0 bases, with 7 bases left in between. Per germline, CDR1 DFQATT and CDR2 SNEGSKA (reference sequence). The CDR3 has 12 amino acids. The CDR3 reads CSALRPNYGYTF. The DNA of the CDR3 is TGCAGTGCTTTACGACCTAACTATGGCTACACCTTC.

This chain's CDR3 is CASSLSYRAPYNEQFF. CDR3 DNA sequence: TGTGCCAGCAGCTTATCCTACAGGGCACCGTACAATGAGCAGTTCTTC. This chain joins TRBV7-9 and TRBJ2-1, with D possibly TRBD1 on 6 matching bases. The germline CDR1 and CDR2 sequences are SEHNR and FQNEAQ (reference sequence). This CDR3 contains 16 residues. Trimming took 2 bases from V and 4 from J, leaving 15 bases between them.

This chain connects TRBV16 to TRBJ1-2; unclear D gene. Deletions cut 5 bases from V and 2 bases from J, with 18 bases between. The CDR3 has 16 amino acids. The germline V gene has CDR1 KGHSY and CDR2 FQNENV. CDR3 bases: TGTGCCAGCAGCGGGGTAATCCAAGGTTGGAACTATGGCTACACCTTC. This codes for CASSGVIQGWNYGYTF.

The CDR3 region has the DNA TGTGCCAGCAGCCCTGGGACAGGAGATACTTCGGAGAAGTACTTC. Translating it yields CASSPGTGDTSEKYF. The J gene is TRBJ2-7, the V gene TRBV6-2 or TRBV6-3; TRBD1 aligns across 8 bases. Germline CDR1 is MNHEY and CDR2 is SVGEGT. The V gene end was trimmed by 6 bases and the J gene end by 11 bases; junction bases not matched to a gene: 18. The CDR3 covers 15 residues.

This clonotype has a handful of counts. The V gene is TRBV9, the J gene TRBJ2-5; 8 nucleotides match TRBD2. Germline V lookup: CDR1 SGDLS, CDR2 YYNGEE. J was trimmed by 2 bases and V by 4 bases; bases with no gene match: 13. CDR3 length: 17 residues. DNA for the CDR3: TGTGCCAGCAGCTTCTCACCCGGGGGGGGTCTTCAAGAGACCCAGTACTTC. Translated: CASSFSPGGGLQETQYF.

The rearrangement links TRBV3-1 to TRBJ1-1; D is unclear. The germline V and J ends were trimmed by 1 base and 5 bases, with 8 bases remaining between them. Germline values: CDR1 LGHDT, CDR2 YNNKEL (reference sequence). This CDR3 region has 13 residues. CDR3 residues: CASSQVTGTEAFF. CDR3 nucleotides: TGTGCCAGCAGCCAAGTGACGGGTACTGAAGCTTTCTTT.

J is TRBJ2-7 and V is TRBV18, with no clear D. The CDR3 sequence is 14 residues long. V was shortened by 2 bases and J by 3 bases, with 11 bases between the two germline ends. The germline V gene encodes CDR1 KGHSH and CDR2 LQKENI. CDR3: CASSPRPTDYEQYF. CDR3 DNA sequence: TGTGCCAGCTCACCAAGACCGACCGACTACGAGCAGTACTTC. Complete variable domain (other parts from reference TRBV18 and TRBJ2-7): NAGVMQNPRHLVRRRGQEARLRCSPMKGHSHVYWYRQLPEEGLKFMVYLQKENIIDESGMPKERFSAEFPKEGPSILRIQQVVRGDSAAYFCASSPRPTDYEQYFGPGTRLTVT.

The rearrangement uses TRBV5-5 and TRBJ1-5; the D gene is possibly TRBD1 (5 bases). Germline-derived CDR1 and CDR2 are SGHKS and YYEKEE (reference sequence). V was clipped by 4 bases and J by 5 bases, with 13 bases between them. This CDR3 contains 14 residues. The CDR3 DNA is TGTGCCAGCAGCCAGGGACCTGATTATCAGCCCCAGCATTTT. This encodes CASSQGPDYQPQHF.

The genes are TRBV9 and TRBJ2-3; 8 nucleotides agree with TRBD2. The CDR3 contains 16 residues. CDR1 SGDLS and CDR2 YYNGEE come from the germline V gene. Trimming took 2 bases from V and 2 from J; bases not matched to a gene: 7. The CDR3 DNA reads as TGTGCCAGCAGCGTGACCGGGACTAGAGACACAGATACGCAGTATTTT. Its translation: CASSVTGTRDTDTQYF.

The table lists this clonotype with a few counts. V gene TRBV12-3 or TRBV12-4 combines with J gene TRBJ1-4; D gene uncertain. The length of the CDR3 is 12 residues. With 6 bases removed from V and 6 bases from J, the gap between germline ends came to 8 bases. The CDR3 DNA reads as TGTGCCAGCAGAAAGATGGATGAAAAACTGTTTTTT. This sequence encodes CASRKMDEKLFF.